This TCR beta chain is from a study of glioma-infiltrating T cells after dendritic cell vaccination. In the study overall: Patients received three intradermal dendritic cell vaccine injections at biweekly intervals.

Remarks on this clone: The antigen is not known.

CDR1 SGHRS and CDR2 YFSETQ come from the germline V gene. The CDR3 extends over 15 amino acids. The ends lost 3 bases at V and 1 base at J; junction bases unmatched: 5. TCRB CDR3 was amplified from 2 ug genomic DNA or less. Amplification used 60 V beta primers and 13 J beta primers. Only in-frame clones appear in the TCRdb table, and some are missing; sequencing was by immunoSEQ multiplex PCR. The sample contains approximately 60,000 clones, approximately 89% of which appear only once. Study-wide points: Few patients contributed both blood and tumor specimens.

Time point described: after dendritic cell vaccination, including at tumor progression/relapse. The material was blood, obtained after dendritic cell vaccination. The clonotype was recovered from a human donor with glioblastoma. The rearrangement uses TRBV5-1 and TRBJ1-1; TRBD1 aligns across 8 bases. This CDR3 reads CASSSWDRKNTEAFF. The CDR3 nucleotides read TGCGCCAGCAGCTCCTGGGACAGGAAGAACACTGAAGCTTTCTTT. Using reference TRBV5-1 and TRBJ1-1 for the parts outside the CDR3, the full variable domain is KAGVTQTPRYLIKTRGQQVTLSCSPISGHRSVSWYQQTPGQGLQFLFEYFSETQRNKGNFPGRFSGRQFSNSRSEMNVSTLELGDSALYLCASSSWDRKNTEAFFGQGTRLTVV.